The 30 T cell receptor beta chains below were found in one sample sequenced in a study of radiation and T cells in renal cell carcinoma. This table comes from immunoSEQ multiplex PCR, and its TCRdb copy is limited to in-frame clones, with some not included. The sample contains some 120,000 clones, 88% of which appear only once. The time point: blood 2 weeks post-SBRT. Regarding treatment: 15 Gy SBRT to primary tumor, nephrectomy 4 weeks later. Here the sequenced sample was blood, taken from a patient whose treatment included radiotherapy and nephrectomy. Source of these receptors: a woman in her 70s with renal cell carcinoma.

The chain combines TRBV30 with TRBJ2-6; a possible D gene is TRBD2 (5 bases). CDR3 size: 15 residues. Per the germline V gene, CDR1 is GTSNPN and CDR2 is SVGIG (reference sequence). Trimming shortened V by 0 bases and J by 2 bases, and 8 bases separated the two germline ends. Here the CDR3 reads CAWSVHGAGANVLTF. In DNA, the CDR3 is TGTGCCTGGAGTGTACACGGGGCTGGGGCCAACGTCCTGACTTTC.

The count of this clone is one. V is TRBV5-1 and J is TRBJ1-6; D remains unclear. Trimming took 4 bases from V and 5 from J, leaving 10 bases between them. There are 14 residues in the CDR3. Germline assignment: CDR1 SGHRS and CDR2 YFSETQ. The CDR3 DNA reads TGCGCCAGCAGCCTAACAGCGAATAATTCACCCCTCCACTTT. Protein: CASSLTANNSPLHF.

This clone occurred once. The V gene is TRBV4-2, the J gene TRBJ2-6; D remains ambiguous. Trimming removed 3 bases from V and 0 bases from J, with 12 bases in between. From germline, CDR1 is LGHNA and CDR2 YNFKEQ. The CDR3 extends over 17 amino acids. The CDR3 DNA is TGTGCCAGCAGCCAGGAAAGAATTTTCTCTGGGGCCAACGTCCTGACTTTC. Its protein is CASSQERIFSGANVLTF.

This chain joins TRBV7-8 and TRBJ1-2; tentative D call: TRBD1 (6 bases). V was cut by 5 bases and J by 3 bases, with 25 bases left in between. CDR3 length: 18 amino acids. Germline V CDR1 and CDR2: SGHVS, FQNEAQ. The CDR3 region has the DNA TGTGCCAGCAGCCCAAAACAGGGTTTAACCCGGATGGACTATGGCTACACCTTC. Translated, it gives CASSPKQGLTRMDYGYTF. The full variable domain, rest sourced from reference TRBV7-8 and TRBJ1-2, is GAGVSQSPRYKVAKRGQDVALRCDPISGHVSLFWYQQALGQGPEFLTYFQNEAQLDKSGLPSDRFFAERPEGSVSTLKIQRTQQEDSAVYLCASSPKQGLTRMDYGYTFGSGTRLTVV.

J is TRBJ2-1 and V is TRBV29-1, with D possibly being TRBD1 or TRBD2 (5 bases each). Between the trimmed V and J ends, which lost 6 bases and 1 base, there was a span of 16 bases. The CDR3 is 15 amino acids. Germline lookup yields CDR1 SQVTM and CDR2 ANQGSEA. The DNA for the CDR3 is TGCAGCGTCCCCCGGGACCACCCTTCCTACAATGAGCAGTTCTTC. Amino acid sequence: CSVPRDHPSYNEQFF.

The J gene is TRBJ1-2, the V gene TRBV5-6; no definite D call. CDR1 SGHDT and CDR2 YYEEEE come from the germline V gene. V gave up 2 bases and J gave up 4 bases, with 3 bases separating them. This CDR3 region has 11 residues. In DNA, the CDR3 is TGTGCCAGCAGCTTAGGCTATGGCTACACCTTC. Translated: CASSLGYGYTF.

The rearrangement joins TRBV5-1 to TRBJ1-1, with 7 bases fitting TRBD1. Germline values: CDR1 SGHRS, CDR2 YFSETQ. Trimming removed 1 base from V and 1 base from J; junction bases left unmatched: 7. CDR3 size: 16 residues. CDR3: CASSLWGDSSNTEAFF. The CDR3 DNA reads TGCGCCAGCAGCTTGTGGGGGGACAGCTCGAACACTGAAGCTTTCTTT.

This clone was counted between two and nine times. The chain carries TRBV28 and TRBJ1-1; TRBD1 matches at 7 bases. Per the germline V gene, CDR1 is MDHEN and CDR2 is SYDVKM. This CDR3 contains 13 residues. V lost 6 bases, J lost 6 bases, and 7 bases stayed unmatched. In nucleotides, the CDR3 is TGTGCCAGCAGCCTCAGGGGGAATTCTGAAGCTTTCTTT. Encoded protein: CASSLRGNSEAFF.

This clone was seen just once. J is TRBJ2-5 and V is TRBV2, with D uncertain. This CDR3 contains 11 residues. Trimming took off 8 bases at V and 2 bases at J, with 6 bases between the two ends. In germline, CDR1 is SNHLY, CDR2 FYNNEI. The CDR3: CASSRQETQYF. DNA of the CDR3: TGTGCCAGCTCTAGACAAGAGACCCAGTACTTC.

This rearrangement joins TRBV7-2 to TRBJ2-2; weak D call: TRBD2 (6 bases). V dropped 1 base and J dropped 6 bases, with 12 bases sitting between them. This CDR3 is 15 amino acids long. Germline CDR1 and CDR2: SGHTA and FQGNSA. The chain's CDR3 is CASSLGGTPSGELFF. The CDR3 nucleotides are TGTGCCAGCAGCTTAGGTGGGACTCCCTCCGGGGAGCTGTTTTTT.

The DNA of the CDR3 is TGTGCCAGCACCCCAGTGAACACCGGGGAGCTGTTTTTT. Translated, it gives CASTPVNTGELFF. V is TRBV6-5 and J is TRBJ2-2; no definite D call. Trimming stripped 7 bases from V and 1 base from J, with 7 bases between. The length of the CDR3 is 13 residues. The germline gives CDR1 MNHEY, CDR2 SVGAGI.

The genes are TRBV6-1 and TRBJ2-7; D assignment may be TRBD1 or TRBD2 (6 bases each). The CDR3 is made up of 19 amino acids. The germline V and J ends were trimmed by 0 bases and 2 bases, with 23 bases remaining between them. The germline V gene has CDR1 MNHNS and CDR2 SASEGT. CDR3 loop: CASSEAGRGVSGSPYEQYF. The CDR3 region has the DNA TGTGCCAGCAGTGAAGCCGGCAGGGGAGTCAGCGGGTCCCCCTACGAGCAGTACTTC.

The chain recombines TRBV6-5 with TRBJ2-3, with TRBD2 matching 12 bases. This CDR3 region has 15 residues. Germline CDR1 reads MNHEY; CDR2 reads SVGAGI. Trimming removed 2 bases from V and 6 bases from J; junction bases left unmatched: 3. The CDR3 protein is CASSYGLAGHDTQYF. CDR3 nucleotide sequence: TGTGCCAGCAGTTACGGACTAGCGGGACATGATACGCAGTATTTT.

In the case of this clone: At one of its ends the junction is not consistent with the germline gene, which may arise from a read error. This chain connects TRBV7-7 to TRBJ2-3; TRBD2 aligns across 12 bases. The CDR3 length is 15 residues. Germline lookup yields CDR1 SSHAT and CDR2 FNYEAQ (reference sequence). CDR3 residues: CASSLGTSGTDTQYF. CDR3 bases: TGTGCTAGCAGCTTAGGGACTAGCGGGACAGATACGCAGTATTTT. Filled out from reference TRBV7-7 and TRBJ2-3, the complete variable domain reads GAGVSQSPRYKVTKRGQDVTLRCDPISSHATLYWYQQALGQGPEFLTYFNYEAQPDKSGLPSDRFSAERPEGSISTLTIQRTEQRDSAMYRCASSLGTSGTDTQYFGPGTRLTVL.

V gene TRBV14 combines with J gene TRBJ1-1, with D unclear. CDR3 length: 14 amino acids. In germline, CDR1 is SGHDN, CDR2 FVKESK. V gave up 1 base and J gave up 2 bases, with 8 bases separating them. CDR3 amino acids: CASSQVSVNTEAFF. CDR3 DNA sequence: TGTGCCAGCAGCCAAGTCTCAGTAAACACTGAAGCTTTCTTT.

CDR3 sequence reads: CASSSGQGQDNEQFF. In nucleotides, the CDR3 is TGTGCCAGCAGCTCCGGACAGGGTCAGGACAATGAGCAGTTCTTC. The V gene is TRBV7-3, the J gene TRBJ2-1; 8 bases map to TRBD1. The length of the CDR3 is 15 residues. V lost 4 bases, J lost 5 bases, and 7 bases stayed unmatched. Germline-derived CDR1 and CDR2 are SGHTA and FQGTGA.

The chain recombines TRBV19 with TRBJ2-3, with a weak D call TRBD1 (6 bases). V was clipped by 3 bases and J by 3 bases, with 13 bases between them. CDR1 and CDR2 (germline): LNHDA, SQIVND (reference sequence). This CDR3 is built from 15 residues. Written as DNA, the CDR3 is TGTGCCAGTAGTATGAAGGGGGTATTAACAGATACGCAGTATTTT. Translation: CASSMKGVLTDTQYF.

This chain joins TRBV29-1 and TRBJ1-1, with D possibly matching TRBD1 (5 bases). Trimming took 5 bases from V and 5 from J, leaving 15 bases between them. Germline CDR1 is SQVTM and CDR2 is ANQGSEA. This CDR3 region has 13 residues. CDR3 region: CSVISGGITEAFF. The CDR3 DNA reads TGCAGCGTTATCTCCGGGGGTATTACTGAAGCTTTCTTT. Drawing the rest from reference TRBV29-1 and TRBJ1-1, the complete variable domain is SAVISQKPSRDICQRGTSLTIQCQVDSQVTMMFWYRQQPGQSLTLIATANQGSEATYESGFVIDKFPISRPNLTFSTLTVSNMSPEDSSIYLCSVISGGITEAFFGQGTRLTVV.

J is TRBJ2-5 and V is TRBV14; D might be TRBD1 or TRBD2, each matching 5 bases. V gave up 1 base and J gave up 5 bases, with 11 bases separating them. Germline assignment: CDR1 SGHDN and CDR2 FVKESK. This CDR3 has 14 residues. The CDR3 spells CASSQVNRRETQYF. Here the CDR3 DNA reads TGTGCCAGCAGCCAAGTTAACAGGAGGGAGACCCAGTACTTC.

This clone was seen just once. CDR3 in amino acids: CASSRSGEQETQYF. The CDR3 DNA is TGTGCCAGCAGCCGGTCTGGGGAGCAAGAGACCCAGTACTTC. The V gene is TRBV7-8, the J gene TRBJ2-5, with D possibly being TRBD2 (5 bases). CDR3 length: 14 amino acids. Germline CDR1 reads SGHVS; CDR2 reads FQNEAQ. With 5 bases removed from V and 2 bases from J, the gap between germline ends came to 12 bases.

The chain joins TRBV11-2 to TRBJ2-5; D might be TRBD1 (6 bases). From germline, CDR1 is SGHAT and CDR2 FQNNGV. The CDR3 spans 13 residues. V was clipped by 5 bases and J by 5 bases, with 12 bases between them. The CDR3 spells CASSQTGVETQYF. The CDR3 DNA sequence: TGTGCCAGCAGCCAGACAGGAGTTGAGACCCAGTACTTC.

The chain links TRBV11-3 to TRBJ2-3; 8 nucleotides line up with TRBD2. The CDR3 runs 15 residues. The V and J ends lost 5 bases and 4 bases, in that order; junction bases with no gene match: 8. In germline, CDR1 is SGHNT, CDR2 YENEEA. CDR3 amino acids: CASSARGGGADTQYF. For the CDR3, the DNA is TGTGCCAGCAGCGCCCGGGGGGGCGGCGCAGATACGCAGTATTTT.

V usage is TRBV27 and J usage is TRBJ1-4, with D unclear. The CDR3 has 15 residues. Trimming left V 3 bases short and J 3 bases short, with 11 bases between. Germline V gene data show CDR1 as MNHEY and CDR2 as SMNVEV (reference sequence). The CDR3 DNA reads TGTGCCAGCAGTTTCTATTCGAGGGCTAATGAAAAACTGTTTTTT. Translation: CASSFYSRANEKLFF.

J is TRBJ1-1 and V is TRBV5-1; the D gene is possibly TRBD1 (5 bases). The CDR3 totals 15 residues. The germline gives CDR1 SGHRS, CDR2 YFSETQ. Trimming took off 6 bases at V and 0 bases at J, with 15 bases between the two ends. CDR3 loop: CASTLGGHLNTEAFF. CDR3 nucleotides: TGCGCCAGCACCCTTGGTGGACACCTGAACACTGAAGCTTTCTTT.

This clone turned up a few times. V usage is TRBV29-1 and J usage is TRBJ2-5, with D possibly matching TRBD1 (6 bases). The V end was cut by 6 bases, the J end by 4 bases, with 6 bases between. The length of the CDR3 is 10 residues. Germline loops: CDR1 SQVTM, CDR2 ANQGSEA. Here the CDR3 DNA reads TGCAGCGTCAGGGGAGAGACCCAGTACTTC. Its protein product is CSVRGETQYF.

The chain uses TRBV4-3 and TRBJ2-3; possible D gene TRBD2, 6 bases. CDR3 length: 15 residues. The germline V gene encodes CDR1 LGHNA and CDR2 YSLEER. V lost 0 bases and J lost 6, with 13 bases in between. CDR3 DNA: TGCGCCAGCAGCCAAGAGGGCAGACTAGGGGATACGCAGTATTTT. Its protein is CASSQEGRLGDTQYF.

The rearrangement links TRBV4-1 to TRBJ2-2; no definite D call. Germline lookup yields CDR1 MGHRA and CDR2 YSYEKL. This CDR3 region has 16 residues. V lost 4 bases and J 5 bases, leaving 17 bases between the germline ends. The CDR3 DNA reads TGCGCCAGCAGCCTCAAACCCGGACCTTTAACCGGGGAGCTGTTTTTT. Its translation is CASSLKPGPLTGELFF.

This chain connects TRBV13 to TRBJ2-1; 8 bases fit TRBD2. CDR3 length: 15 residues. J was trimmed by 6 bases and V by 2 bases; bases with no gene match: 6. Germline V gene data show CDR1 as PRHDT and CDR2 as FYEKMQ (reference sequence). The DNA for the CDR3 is TGTGCCAGCAGCTTATTCGGGGGGGCCGGCAATGAGCAGTTCTTC. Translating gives CASSLFGGAGNEQFF.

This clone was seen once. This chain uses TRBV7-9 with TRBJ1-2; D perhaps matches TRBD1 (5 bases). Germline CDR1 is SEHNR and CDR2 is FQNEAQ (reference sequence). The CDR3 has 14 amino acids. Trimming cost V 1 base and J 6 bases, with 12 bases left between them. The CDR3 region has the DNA TGTGCCAGCAGCTTAGAAGGCAGGGAGGATGGCTACACCTTC. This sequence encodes CASSLEGREDGYTF. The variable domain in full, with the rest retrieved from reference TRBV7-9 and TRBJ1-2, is DTGVSQNPRHKITKRGQNVTFRCDPISEHNRLYWYRQTLGQGPEFLTYFQNEAQLEKSRLLSDRFSAERPKGSFSTLEIQRTEQGDSAMYLCASSLEGREDGYTFGSGTRLTVV.

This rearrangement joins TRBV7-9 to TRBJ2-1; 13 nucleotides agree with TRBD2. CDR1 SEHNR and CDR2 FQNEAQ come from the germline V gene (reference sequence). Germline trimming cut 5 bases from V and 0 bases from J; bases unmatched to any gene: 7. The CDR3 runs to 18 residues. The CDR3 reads CASSQPLAGGSSYNEQFF. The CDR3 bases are TGTGCCAGCAGCCAACCACTAGCGGGGGGGAGCTCCTACAATGAGCAGTTCTTC.